The 21 T cell receptor beta chains in this list originate from one sample, sequenced in a study of blood T cells in healthy people across ages. Through a sample-barcoded 5' primer and a J-beta primer mix, a second PCR was run for roughly 7 to 11 cycles. TCRdb passed the 5' RACE reads through MiXCR, listing each CDR3 protein once. The sample records around 1.7 million distinct CDR3 sequences, 25% to 30% being singletons. The sample taken for sequencing was blood. The source of these receptors is a woman in her thirties in good health.

The rearrangement links TRBV20-1 to TRBJ1-5; D is perhaps TRBD1 (5 bases). CDR1 and CDR2 (germline): DFQATT, SNEGSKA (reference sequence). Trimming shortened V by 3 bases and J by 0 bases, and 12 bases separated the two germline ends. The CDR3 spans 15 residues. The CDR3 sequence: CSASQGGGSNQPQHF. CDR3 in DNA: TGCAGTGCTAGTCAGGGAGGAGGTAGCAATCAGCCCCAGCATTTT.

The rearrangement links TRBV28 to TRBJ2-3; TRBD2 is a possible D gene (7 bases). Germline V CDR1 and CDR2: MDHEN, SYDVKM. V lost 3 bases and J lost 11, with 15 bases in between. This CDR3 contains 13 residues. This chain's CDR3 is CASSLVGGPGQYF. CDR3 in DNA: TGTGCCAGCAGTTTGGTCGGGGGGCCGGGGCAGTATTTT. The full variable domain, with the rest looked up from reference TRBV28 and TRBJ2-3, is DVKVTQSSRYLVKRTGEKVFLECVQDMDHENMFWYRQDPGLGLRLIYFSYDVKMKEKGDIPEGYSVSREKKERFSLILESASTNQTSMYLCASSLVGGPGQYFGPGTRLTVL.

The sample holds a few counts of this clonotype. The chain combines TRBV6-2 or TRBV6-3 with TRBJ2-3; 9 bases align to TRBD2. This CDR3 is built from 15 residues. J lost 5 bases, V lost 7 bases, and 10 bases had no gene match. The germline V gene encodes CDR1 MNHEY and CDR2 SVGEGT. The CDR3 coding sequence is TGTGCCAGCAAACCGCGGGGGGGGCCGGAAGATACGCAGTATTTT. As protein: CASKPRGGPEDTQYF.

This clonotype turned up a few times. This clone may be a read error of a much larger clone one base away. The chain couples TRBV29-1 to TRBJ2-4; D gene ambiguous. Per germline, CDR1 SQVTM and CDR2 ANQGSEA. This CDR3 is built from 13 residues. In DNA form, the CDR3 reads TGCGGCGTTGGCCTCGGGGCCAAAAACATTCAGTACTTC. Its protein is CGVGLGAKNIQYF.

This clonotype has only one observation. This may come from a read error, since a much larger clone is one base off. This chain uses TRBV20-1 with TRBJ2-1, with D perhaps TRBD2 (5 bases). Per germline, CDR1 DFQATT and CDR2 SNEGSKA (reference sequence). Trimming took 2 bases from V and 5 from J, leaving 19 bases between them. The CDR3 spans 16 residues. The CDR3: CSARMARLTVNNEQFF. CDR3 nucleotide sequence: TGCAGTGCTAGAATGGCCCGACTAACGGTGAACAATGAGCAGTTCTTC.

The table lists this clonotype with a few counts. The chain has TRBV12-3 or TRBV12-4 and TRBJ2-3, with 15 nucleotides matching TRBD2. The CDR3 extends over 15 amino acids. The J segment lost 6 bases and the V segment lost 5 bases, leaving 3 bases of the junction unmatched. CDR3 sequence reads: CASSGGTSGGDTQYF. CDR3 in DNA: TGTGCCAGCAGTGGGGGGACTAGCGGGGGGGATACGCAGTATTTT.

This clonotype was seen only a few times. The chain recombines TRBV4-1 with TRBJ2-2; no reliable D call. Germline lookup yields CDR1 MGHRA and CDR2 YSYEKL. The CDR3 spans 14 residues. Deletions cut 1 base from V and 5 bases from J, with 8 bases between. The chain's CDR3 is CASSQGSRTGELFF. The CDR3 bases are TGCGCCAGCAGCCAAGGAAGTCGGACCGGGGAGCTGTTTTTT.

Note on this clonotype: This sequence may be a read error, since a much larger clone differs from it by one base. The V call is TRBV9, the J call TRBJ2-1; 7 bases map to TRBD2. With V trimmed by 3 bases and J by 13 bases, 13 bases remained unmatched. Germline CDR1 reads SGDLS; CDR2 reads YYNGEE. The CDR3 has 14 amino acids. CDR3 amino acids: CASSAQGLQETQFF. Here the CDR3 DNA reads TGTGCCAGCAGCGCCCAGGGACTACAAGAGACCCAGTTCTTC.

This clonotype turned up a few times. The CDR3 spells CASSLGVGAYGYTF. As DNA, the CDR3 is TGTGCCAGCAGTTTAGGGGTCGGGGCCTATGGCTACACCTTC. V gene TRBV27 combines with J gene TRBJ1-2; D is perhaps TRBD1 (5 bases). This CDR3 has 14 amino acids. Trimming left V 2 bases short and J 4 bases short, with 11 bases between. Per the germline V gene, CDR1 is MNHEY and CDR2 is SMNVEV (reference sequence).

This clonotype has more than one count but fewer than ten. The rearrangement uses TRBV18 and TRBJ1-2; D unclear. The germline CDR1 and CDR2 sequences are KGHSH and LQKENI. This CDR3 has 15 amino acids. Trimming removed 3 bases from V and 5 bases from J, with 16 bases in between. CDR3 sequence: CASSPVQGNTYGYTF. The DNA of the CDR3 is TGTGCCAGCTCACCCGTGCAAGGAAATACGTATGGCTACACCTTC. The whole variable domain, remainder taken from reference TRBV18 and TRBJ1-2, is NAGVMQNPRHLVRRRGQEARLRCSPMKGHSHVYWYRQLPEEGLKFMVYLQKENIIDESGMPKERFSAEFPKEGPSILRIQQVVRGDSAAYFCASSPVQGNTYGYTFGSGTRLTVV.

The chain links TRBV19 to TRBJ1-2; D is undetermined. Germline loops: CDR1 LNHDA, CDR2 SQIVND (reference sequence). This CDR3 is built from 15 residues. V was clipped by 1 base and J by 10 bases, with 19 bases between them. The CDR3: CASSIAGVGNRAYTF. The CDR3 DNA reads as TGTGCCAGTAGTATAGCGGGTGTCGGGAATCGGGCCTACACCTTC.

This clonotype was picked up a small number of times. This chain uses TRBV6-2 or TRBV6-3 with TRBJ1-1; perhaps TRBD1 as D (5 bases). Germline V gene lookup returns CDR1 MNHEY and CDR2 SVGEGT. The CDR3 is 13 residues long. The V gene lost 7 bases and the J gene lost 2 bases, with 11 bases spanning the gap. The CDR3 protein is CASTRGYNTEAFF. For the CDR3, the DNA is TGTGCCAGCACGCGGGGGTATAACACTGAAGCTTTCTTT.

On this clonotype: A much larger clone is a single base away; this may be a read error. This sequence joins TRBV5-1 and TRBJ2-5; D remains ambiguous. V was clipped by 4 bases and J by 11 bases, with 18 bases between them. CDR3 length equals 13 residues. CDR1 and CDR2 from the germline V gene are SGHRS and YFSETQ. CDR3 residues: CASSGIAGGEQYF. DNA for the CDR3: TGCGCCAGCAGCGGAATAGCAGGTGGTGAGCAGTACTTC.

This clonotype was observed many times. J is TRBJ1-2 and V is TRBV30; a possible D gene is TRBD1 (5 bases). Between the trimmed V and J ends, which lost 4 bases and 2 bases, there was a span of 5 bases. There are 11 residues in the CDR3. Per germline, CDR1 GTSNPN and CDR2 SVGIG (reference sequence). The CDR3 DNA reads as TGTGCCTGGACAGGGAACTATGGCTACACCTTC. This translates into CAWTGNYGYTF.

This rearrangement joins TRBV12-3 or TRBV12-4 to TRBJ2-5, with D possibly called TRBD1 or TRBD2 (7 bases each). The length of the CDR3 is 15 residues. V shed 5 bases and J shed 11 bases, with 24 bases lying between them. CDR3 amino acids: CASSPGQATSNEQYF. CDR3 coding DNA: TGTGCCAGCAGTCCCGGACAGGCGACTAGCAATGAGCAGTACTTC.

J is TRBJ2-1 and V is TRBV6-1; D is uncertain. Germline-derived CDR1 and CDR2 are MNHNS and SASEGT. V was cut by 4 bases and J by 0 bases, with 7 bases left in between. The CDR3 consists of 14 residues. DNA of the CDR3: TGTGCCAGCAGTGTAGCCCCCTCCTACAATGAGCAGTTCTTC. Amino acids: CASSVAPSYNEQFF.

In the case of this clonotype: A read error is possible here, since a much larger clone lies one base away. The J gene is TRBJ2-1, the V gene TRBV13; 8 bases are shared with TRBD1. CDR1 and CDR2 from the germline V gene are PRHDT and FYEKMQ (reference sequence). CDR3 size: 14 residues. The trim removed 6 bases at V and 10 bases at J, leaving 11 bases unmatched. The CDR3 sequence: CASREIQGAGEQFF. CDR3 DNA sequence: TGTGCCAGCAGAGAGATCCAGGGGGCAGGCGAGCAGTTCTTC.

This clonotype was counted a few times. The genes are TRBV2 and TRBJ2-7; 7 bases are a match to TRBD1. Germline CDR1 reads SNHLY; CDR2 reads FYNNEI. CDR3 size: 14 residues. V dropped 5 bases and J dropped 3; count of bases not matched to a gene: 7. The CDR3 is CASSLGQDHYEQYF. The CDR3 DNA reads TGTGCCAGCAGTCTTGGACAGGACCACTACGAGCAGTACTTC.

This chain connects TRBV6-2 or TRBV6-3 to TRBJ1-3; D is undetermined. Per germline, CDR1 MNHEY and CDR2 SVGEGT. With 7 bases removed from V and 4 bases from J, the gap between germline ends came to 17 bases. This CDR3 has 15 amino acids. CDR3 sequence (DNA): TGTGCCAGCAATCGACCATCCAACTCAGGAAACACCATATATTTT. This translates into CASNRPSNSGNTIYF.

This clonotype has a handful of counts. One end of the junction varies from germline; a read error may be responsible. V gene TRBV29-1 combines with J gene TRBJ2-1, with 8 bases matching TRBD2. This CDR3 spans 15 amino acids. Germline loops: CDR1 SQVTM, CDR2 ANQGSEA. The CDR3 protein is CSVASGGAKYNEQFF. The CDR3 DNA reads TGTAGCGTAGCGAGCGGGGGAGCAAAATACAATGAGCAGTTCTTC.

In this sample, this clonotype turned up a few times. This sequence joins TRBV20-1 and TRBJ2-6; D is uncertain. Trimming took 6 bases from V and 2 from J, leaving 5 bases between them. Looked up from germline, CDR1 is DFQATT and CDR2 is SNEGSKA (reference sequence). The CDR3 extends over 12 amino acids. The CDR3 bases are TGCAGTGCCCTTACTGGGGCCAACGTCCTGACTTTC. Translation gives CSALTGANVLTF.